This T cell receptor beta chain was sequenced in a study of T cell repertoires in cytomegalovirus infection. Study-wide background: Well-studied HLA-B-restricted CMV epitopes were used in the study alongside recently identified HLA-C-restricted ones. CMV infection and matching HLA type were both indicated by public TCR beta signatures.

This clonotype was seen many times. Its antigen is as yet unknown. TCRdb re-called the reads with MiXCR, one entry per CDR3 protein. The sample yields over 40,000 distinct CDR3 sequences, under 20% seen once. The study's findings and limits: HLA-C-restricted CMV clonotypes gave the most frequent clonotype in two of eight donors. Using cumulative public TCR beta family frequency, the authors identified those who carried CMV together with the relevant HLA.

Germline CDR1 reads SGHVS; CDR2 reads FNYEAQ. The CDR3 runs 14 residues. Trimming removed 1 base from V and 5 bases from J, with 8 bases in between. Sample: CD8+ T cells from cultured PBMCs, taken from culture after CMV antigen stimulation. This sequence originates from a human donor in good health (CMV status not recorded). Some clones in this sample may be carry-over from other donors' samples. The genes are TRBV7-6 and TRBJ2-2, with D hard to call. The CDR3 DNA reads TGTGCCAGCAGCTTAGTACAGTGGACCGGGGAGCTGTTTTTT. Protein: CASSLVQWTGELFF.